What follows is one T cell receptor beta chain and its context. As yet, its antigen is unknown. A single record per CDR3 protein comes from TCRdb applying MiXCR to the RT-PCR reads. The sample contains around 580,000 distinct CDR3 sequences, approximately 15% of which appear only once. The data were taken from a study of response to subunit inactivated influenza vaccine. The germline gives CDR1 DFQATT, CDR2 SNEGSKA (reference sequence). The CDR3 spans 13 residues. After removal of 6 bases from V and 5 bases from J, the junction contained 7 bases not matched to a gene. Study findings and constraints: Authors suggested few new T cells are recruited by each seasonal influenza vaccination.

This specimen was PBMCs from blood, taken 11 to 12 days after vaccination. The sequence derives from a man aged 50-60 years who received an inactivated influenza vaccine. The J gene is TRBJ2-4, the V gene TRBV20-1, with 7 bases matching TRBD1. This CDR3 is CSATSGTENIQYF. The CDR3 DNA reads TGCAGTGCCACCTCCGGGACAGAAAACATTCAGTACTTC.